This passage covers 23 T cell receptor beta chains from one sample sequenced in a study of T cells in narcolepsy. Sequenced by immunoSEQ multiplex PCR; TCRdb stores in-frame clones only, minus some. The sample has approximately 28,000 clones; about four fifths are singletons. Sequences were obtained from memory (CD45RA-) CD4+ T cells from blood. The receptors were gathered from a human donor in good health.

The V gene is TRBV30, the J gene TRBJ2-7, with D possibly matching TRBD1 (5 bases). The CDR3 has 13 residues. Trimming pared 3 bases from V and 6 bases from J, leaving 15 bases between. The germline CDR1 and CDR2 sequences are GTSNPN and SVGIG (reference sequence). CDR3 region: CAWRYPGWSEQYF. The CDR3, as DNA: TGTGCCTGGAGATACCCAGGGTGGAGCGAGCAGTACTTC.

This clone was found a few times. The V and J genes are TRBV2 and TRBJ1-1; 8 nucleotides agree with TRBD1. Germline V gene data show CDR1 as SNHLY and CDR2 as FYNNEI. V gave up 3 bases and J gave up 1 base; unmatched junction bases: 4. The CDR3 sequence is 15 residues long. CDR3 sequence: CASSERTGWNTEAFF. The CDR3 DNA reads TGTGCCAGCAGTGAGCGGACAGGGTGGAACACTGAAGCTTTCTTT.

The rearrangement links TRBV6-5 to TRBJ2-3, with 7 nucleotides matching TRBD2. The V and J ends lost 1 base and 2 bases, in that order; junction bases with no gene match: 3. CDR3 length equals 15 residues. Germline-derived CDR1 and CDR2 are MNHEY and SVGAGI. CDR3 residues: CASSYWGGPTDTQYF. The CDR3 DNA sequence: TGTGCCAGCAGTTACTGGGGGGGACCCACAGATACGCAGTATTTT.

In DNA form, the CDR3 reads TGCAGCGCTCTTCGGGCAAGGGCCCGCTCCTACAATGAGCAGTTCTTC. Translating it yields CSALRARARSYNEQFF. The rearrangement uses TRBV29-1 and TRBJ2-1; D unclear. Deletions cut 7 bases from V and 0 bases from J, with 19 bases between. Germline CDR1 and CDR2: SQVTM and ANQGSEA. This CDR3 spans 16 amino acids.

The V call is TRBV2, the J call TRBJ2-2; 7 nucleotides align to TRBD2. The CDR3 is 14 amino acids. CDR1 and CDR2 from the germline V gene are SNHLY and FYNNEI. The ends lost 4 bases at V and 5 bases at J; junction bases unmatched: 4. CDR3: CASSALGRTGELFF. The CDR3 DNA reads as TGTGCCAGCAGTGCCCTCGGGAGGACCGGGGAGCTGTTTTTT.

The chain employs TRBV30 and TRBJ1-5; D ambiguous. V lost 2 bases, J lost 3 bases, and 5 bases lay in between. This CDR3 region has 12 residues. CDR1 is GTSNPN, CDR2 SVGIG, per germline (reference sequence). CDR3 nucleotides: TGTGCCTGGAGTAGGGACAATCAGCCCCAGCATTTT. It is translated as CAWSRDNQPQHF. Drawing the rest from reference TRBV30 and TRBJ1-5, the complete variable domain is SQTIHQWPATLVQPVGSPLSLECTVEGTSNPNLYWYRQAAGRGLQLLFYSVGIGQISSEVPQNLSASRPQDRQFILSSKKLLLSDSGFYLCAWSRDNQPQHFGDGTRLSIL.

The chain uses TRBV2 and TRBJ2-5; 7 nucleotides align to TRBD1. Trimming took 5 bases from V and 4 from J; bases not matched to a gene: 7. The CDR3 is made up of 14 amino acids. The germline CDR1 and CDR2 sequences are SNHLY and FYNNEI. The CDR3 reads CASSSDRFLETQYF. The CDR3 nucleotides read TGTGCCAGCAGTTCGGACAGGTTCTTAGAGACCCAGTACTTC.

The chain employs TRBV30 and TRBJ2-3; D tentatively reads TRBD1 or TRBD2 (5 bases each). V lost 8 bases and J 0 bases, leaving 24 bases between the germline ends. Germline V gene data show CDR1 as GTSNPN and CDR2 as SVGIG (reference sequence). CDR3 length: 17 amino acids. CDR3 loop: CARGRDGLTISTDTQYF. As DNA, the CDR3 is TGTGCCCGCGGCCGGGACGGACTCACCATTAGCACAGATACGCAGTATTTT.

The V gene is TRBV7-6, the J gene TRBJ1-3, with a tentative D call TRBD1 (5 bases). Trimming stripped 4 bases from V and 4 bases from J, with 14 bases between. The CDR3 has 15 amino acids. The germline CDR1 and CDR2 sequences are SGHVS and FNYEAQ. CDR3 in DNA: TGTGCCAGCAGCTCGTATGGGACTGAGGGAAACACCATATATTTT. Residues: CASSSYGTEGNTIYF.

The J gene is TRBJ1-2, the V gene TRBV7-2; 7 bases match TRBD1. Germline lookup yields CDR1 SGHTA and CDR2 FQGNSA. V shed 2 bases and J 1 base; nucleotides not matched to a gene: 4. The CDR3 is 15 amino acids. CDR3 region: CASSLPGGINYGYTF. DNA for the CDR3: TGTGCCAGCAGCTTACCAGGGGGGATTAACTATGGCTACACCTTC.

This chain joins TRBV4-1 and TRBJ2-5; the match to TRBD2 covers 9 bases. Germline assignment: CDR1 MGHRA and CDR2 YSYEKL. V gave up 1 base and J gave up 4 bases; unmatched junction bases: 16. This CDR3 spans 19 amino acids. CDR3 nucleotides: TGCGCCAGCAGCCAAGGGGTCAATAGCGGGAGACCGACACGAGAGACCCAGTACTTC. Translation gives CASSQGVNSGRPTRETQYF.

The gene calls are TRBV28 and TRBJ2-7; TRBD1 matches 7 bases. This CDR3 has 13 amino acids. Germline V CDR1 and CDR2: MDHEN, SYDVKM. The trim removed 6 bases at V and 5 bases at J, leaving 7 bases unmatched. CDR3 DNA: TGTGCCAGCAGAAAGACAGGGCCCCACGAGCAGTACTTC. Translation: CASRKTGPHEQYF. Looking up the rest from reference TRBV28 and TRBJ2-7 gives the full variable domain: DVKVTQSSRYLVKRTGEKVFLECVQDMDHENMFWYRQDPGLGLRLIYFSYDVKMKEKGDIPEGYSVSREKKERFSLILESASTNQTSMYLCASRKTGPHEQYFGPGTRLTVT.

The rearrangement joins TRBV20-1 to TRBJ1-1; D is ambiguous. The CDR3 is 10 amino acids. Germline values: CDR1 DFQATT, CDR2 SNEGSKA (reference sequence). Trimming took off 4 bases at V and 1 base at J, with 1 base between the two ends. The CDR3 region is CSAKNTEAFF. The CDR3 region has the DNA TGCAGTGCTAAGAACACTGAAGCTTTCTTT.

This clone was counted once. The chain joins TRBV7-2 to TRBJ2-5; TRBD2 agrees at 7 bases. The CDR3 has 16 amino acids. Trimming cost V 5 bases and J 2 bases; bases outside gene matches: 11. Looked up from germline, CDR1 is SGHTA and CDR2 is FQGNSA. The CDR3 region is CASSATSSRGQETQYF. CDR3 DNA sequence: TGTGCCAGCAGCGCGACTAGCTCGCGCGGTCAAGAGACCCAGTACTTC.

The rearrangement uses TRBV7-8 and TRBJ2-1; D perhaps matches TRBD2 (5 bases). CDR1 and CDR2 (germline): SGHVS, FQNEAQ. This CDR3 has 13 residues. Trimming shortened V by 3 bases and J by 4 bases, and 7 bases separated the two germline ends. The chain's CDR3 is CASSFRGYNEQFF. The DNA for the CDR3 is TGTGCCAGCAGCTTTCGGGGATACAATGAGCAGTTCTTC.

The gene calls are TRBV5-1 and TRBJ2-3; 10 nucleotides agree with TRBD2. This CDR3 region has 17 residues. The germline CDR1 and CDR2 sequences are SGHRS and YFSETQ. The V segment lost 0 bases and the J segment 2 bases; nucleotides outside the gene matches: 6. CDR3 in DNA: TGCGCCAGCAGCTTGGGTCTAGCGGGGGCCACCACAGATACGCAGTATTTT. Protein product: CASSLGLAGATTDTQYF.

Worth noting for this clone: The sample holds other DNA sequences that translate to the same CDR3. This chain uses TRBV5-4 with TRBJ2-5; D gene uncertain. Trimming removed 0 bases at V and 5 bases at J, with 2 bases between. The CDR3 covers 11 residues. Germline lookup yields CDR1 SGHNT and CDR2 YYREEE (reference sequence). The CDR3 sequence is CASSLAETQYF. CDR3 DNA sequence: TGTGCCAGCAGCTTGGCGGAGACCCAGTACTTC.

The V call is TRBV28, the J call TRBJ1-2, with unresolved D. The CDR3 has 13 amino acids. Trimming cost V 9 bases and J 4 bases, with 15 bases left between them. Germline CDR1 is MDHEN and CDR2 is SYDVKM. The CDR3 here is CASRPGGRYGYTF. The CDR3 DNA reads TGTGCCAGTCGGCCGGGCGGCCGCTATGGCTACACCTTC.

J is TRBJ1-6 and V is TRBV12-5, with D perhaps matching TRBD1 (5 bases). Germline CDR1 is LGHNT and CDR2 is FRNRAP. V gave up 0 bases and J gave up 5 bases, with 8 bases separating them. This CDR3 contains 15 residues. CDR3 loop: CASGLVAGNNSPLHF. The CDR3, as DNA: TGTGCTAGTGGTTTGGTAGCAGGGAATAATTCACCCCTCCACTTT.

The rearrangement joins TRBV7-2 to TRBJ2-1; unclear D gene. The V end lost 3 bases, the J end lost 12 bases, and 12 bases lay between the germline ends. CDR3 length equals 12 residues. Germline V gene sequence: CDR1 SGHTA, CDR2 FQGNSA. The DNA of the CDR3 is TGTGCCAGCAGCTTTCGCGCGTCAGCGCAGTTCTTC. It is translated as CASSFRASAQFF.

The rearrangement uses TRBV6-1 and TRBJ1-6; D is undetermined. Trimming cost V 4 bases and J 9 bases, with 16 bases left between them. The CDR3 totals 15 residues. Germline CDR1 is MNHNS and CDR2 is SASEGT. The CDR3 reads CASSATGVSGSPLHF. In DNA form, the CDR3 reads TGTGCCAGCAGTGCCACGGGAGTTTCGGGTTCACCCCTCCACTTT.

The chain links TRBV2 to TRBJ2-2, with 12 bases lining up with TRBD1. The germline V gene has CDR1 SNHLY and CDR2 FYNNEI. This CDR3 is 15 amino acids long. With V trimmed by 5 bases and J by 9 bases, 7 bases remained unmatched. The CDR3 loop reads CASSREGTGGRELFF. CDR3 bases: TGTGCCAGCAGTAGAGAAGGGACAGGGGGCCGGGAGCTGTTTTTT.

The chain joins TRBV6-5 to TRBJ2-3, with 9 bases fitting TRBD2. Germline V gene lookup returns CDR1 MNHEY and CDR2 SVGAGI. The CDR3 is made up of 15 amino acids. The J segment lost 2 bases and the V segment lost 6 bases, leaving 6 bases of the junction unmatched. The CDR3 region is CASRAGGRDTDTQYF. CDR3 DNA: TGTGCCAGCAGGGCGGGGGGGAGGGACACAGATACGCAGTATTTT.